This T cell receptor (beta chain) was recovered during a study of shared clonotypes between healthy human individuals (dated by TCRdb to 2018 to 2021). Background for the entire study: A couple of women and a few men aged 18 to 49 years were included in the cohort. For each donor, CD4 naive and CD4 memory were each given three plates, CD8 naive was given two plates, and CD8 memory was given one plate. Leukapheresis yielded between about 0.85 and 10 billion PBMCs per donor. The study deeply sequenced blood TCR repertoires of 5 or 6 healthy adults to estimate repertoire size and the extent of clonotype sharing between individuals. Different laboratories and diverse techniques were used to prepare libraries and sequence TCR repertoires, to increase sequencing depth and limit assay-specific biases. Paper-wide results and their limitations: Pairwise subsampling led to the expectation that sequencing depth would affect the degree of clonotype sharing among donors. Sampling was limited to blood, and TCR repertoires in tissue likely differ from TCR repertoires in blood. Rarefaction of sorted-subset datasets indicated incomplete sequencing despite the large sequencing depth. Because the study included a small number of donors, the genetic and exposure-history diversity represented was limited. When a few donors were compared, the shared fraction of clonotypes was roughly 4.8% for naive CD4, around 3.5% for naive CD8, more than 2% for memory CD4, and 0.4% for memory CD8. Larger estimated clonotype richness was generally found for naive subsets than for memory subsets. Higher generation probabilities were observed for clonotypes shared by all four sorted-subset donors than for non-shared clonotypes.

The donors were healthy, HIV-negative adults who had no recently reported acute infections or vaccinations. Every donor was a Caucasian adult living in Nashville, Tennessee, USA. CD4+ T cells were enriched through magnetic negative selection, after which naive cells were positively selected on CD45RA and the remaining negative fraction served as the memory subset. Blood was collected by leukapheresis, and PBMCs were isolated by Ficoll-Histopaque density gradient centrifugation and then cryopreserved in liquid nitrogen vapor phase. Purity and quantity of every magnetically sorted T cell population were checked by analytical flow cytometry. From each sorted fraction, genomic DNA was isolated and quantified by UV absorbance on a Nanodrop 2000c. Notes on this clone: No cognate antigen has been identified for it. Base qualities are not at hand, and no much larger clone is one base apart.

From V the trimming removes 6 bases and from J it removes 2 bases, while the gene matches leave 4 bases of the junction unaccounted for. The CDR3 spans 14 residues, from the cysteine through the phenylalanine. Only the CDR3 DNA is retained, 42 bases long and in frame from the first base. According to the germline V gene (reference sequence), CDR1 reads MNHNY and CDR2 reads SVGAGI. Using the deep immunoSEQ assay, multiplex PCR amplified TCR CDR3 regions from genomic DNA. For each cell subset, the extracted genomic DNA was distributed evenly across all wells of several immunoSEQ 96-well plates, and each plate served as one replicate. For sorted subsets, around 0.2 ug genomic DNA, equal to tens of thousands of T cell genomes, was loaded into each replicate PCR. The purified libraries were quantified using a Qubit 3.0 fluorometer, sized with a Bioanalyzer 2100, and then quantified again using the KAPA Library Quantification kit. Every immunoSEQ 96-well plate was sequenced on a separate single-read 150-cycle Illumina NextSeq 550 flow cell. The authors' analysis ran thus. The immunoSEQ output contained only junctional sequences without quality scores, so filtering could not match that applied to full-length reads. To assign V/J genes and CDR3, sequences were annotated using PyIR, a Python wrapper for IgBLAST v1.9, with IMGT germline references. Reads were removed for weak V/J assignments (E-value above 1e-6), missing CDR3, stop codons, out-of-frame junctions, or ambiguous translated residues. V3J clonotypes were defined as sequences sharing an identical inferred V gene, J gene, and CDR3 amino acid sequence. The percentage overlap between two repertoires was calculated by dividing the number of shared unique clonotypes by the size of the smaller repertoire. Three approaches were used to assess repertoire richness: RTK rarefaction, the Chao1 estimator, and Recon v2.1 estimates of unobserved clonotypes. OLGA was used to compute generation probabilities for all TCRbeta clonotypes that the gDNA method yielded from a few donors. The table was pulled from immuneACCESS by TCRdb, which kept in-frame rearrangements only. Such tables lose some clones; where checked, under half of the loss comes from unresolved V genes, and the rest has no known cause. Clonal size and the V and J genes are those of that table, whereas D and trimming came from the DNA. The sample has about 2.4 million clones on record, around nine tenths of them singletons. The leading ten clones occupy roughly 0.15% of the sample.

The sequence is built from TRBV6-6 and TRBJ1-5; 7 nucleotides in the junction match TRBD1. This clonotype was obtained from a man aged 18-30 years in good health. The sample consisted of naive CD4+ T cells sorted from blood. The cell subset or site label of this sample denotes: CD45RA+ positively selected. The sequence in DNA is TGTGCCAGCAGAACCGGGACAGGCAATCAGCCCCAGCATTTT. The translation is CASRTGTGNQPQHF.